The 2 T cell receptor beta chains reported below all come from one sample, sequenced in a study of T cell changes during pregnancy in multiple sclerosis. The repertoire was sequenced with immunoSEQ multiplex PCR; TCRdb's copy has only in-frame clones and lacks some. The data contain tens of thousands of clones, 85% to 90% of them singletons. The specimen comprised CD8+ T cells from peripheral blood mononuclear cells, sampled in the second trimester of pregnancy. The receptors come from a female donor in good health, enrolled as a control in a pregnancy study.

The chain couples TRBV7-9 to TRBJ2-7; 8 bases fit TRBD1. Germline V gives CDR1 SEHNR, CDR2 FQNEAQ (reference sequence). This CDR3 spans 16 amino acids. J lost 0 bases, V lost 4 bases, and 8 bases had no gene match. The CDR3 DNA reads TGTGCCAGCAGCTCTCCCGACAGGGGATTCTCCTACGAGCAGTACTTC. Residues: CASSSPDRGFSYEQYF.

CDR3 nucleotides: TGTGCCACCGGGACTGCCCTTAATGAGCAGTTCTTC. Its protein product is CATGTALNEQFF. This sequence joins TRBV27 and TRBJ2-1; D is perhaps TRBD2 (6 bases). V dropped 10 bases and J dropped 7 bases, with 14 bases sitting between them. The CDR3 sequence is 12 residues long. The germline V gene encodes CDR1 MNHEY and CDR2 SMNVEV (reference sequence).